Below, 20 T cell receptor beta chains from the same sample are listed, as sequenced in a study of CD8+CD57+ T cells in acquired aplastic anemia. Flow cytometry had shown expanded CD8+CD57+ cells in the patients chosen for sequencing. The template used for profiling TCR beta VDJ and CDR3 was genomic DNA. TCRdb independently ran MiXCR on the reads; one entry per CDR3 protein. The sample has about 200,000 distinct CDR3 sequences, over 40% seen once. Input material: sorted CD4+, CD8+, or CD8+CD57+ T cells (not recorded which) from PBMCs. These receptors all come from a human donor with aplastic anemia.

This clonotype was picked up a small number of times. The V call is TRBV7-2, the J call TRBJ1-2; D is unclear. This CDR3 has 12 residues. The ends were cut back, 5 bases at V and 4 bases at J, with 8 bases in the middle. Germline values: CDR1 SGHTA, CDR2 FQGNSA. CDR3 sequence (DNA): TGTGCCAGCAGCCCAGCGTCCTATGGCTACACCTTC. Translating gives CASSPASYGYTF. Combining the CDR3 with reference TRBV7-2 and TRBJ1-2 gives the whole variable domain GAGVSQSPSNKVTEKGKDVELRCDPISGHTALYWYRQSLGQGLEFLIYFQGNSAPDKSGLPSDRFSAERTGGSVSTLTIQRTQQEDSAVYLCASSPASYGYTFGSGTRLTVV.

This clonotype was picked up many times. The CDR3: CASSSTRGQGQLQFF. CDR3 DNA: TGTGCCAGTAGTTCAACCCGAGGACAGGGGCAATTACAGTTCTTC. The rearrangement joins TRBV19 to TRBJ2-1, with 9 nucleotides matching TRBD1. Germline CDR1 and CDR2: LNHDA and SQIVND (reference sequence). V lost 5 bases, J lost 13 bases, and 15 bases stayed unmatched. This CDR3 is 15 amino acids long.

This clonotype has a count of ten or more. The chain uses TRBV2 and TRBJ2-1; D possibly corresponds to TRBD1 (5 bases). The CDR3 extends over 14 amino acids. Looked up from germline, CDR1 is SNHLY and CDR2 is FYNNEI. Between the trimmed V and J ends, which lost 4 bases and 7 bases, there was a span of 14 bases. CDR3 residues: CASSGRGLANEQFF. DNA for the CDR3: TGTGCCAGCAGTGGAAGGGGTTTGGCAAATGAGCAGTTCTTC.

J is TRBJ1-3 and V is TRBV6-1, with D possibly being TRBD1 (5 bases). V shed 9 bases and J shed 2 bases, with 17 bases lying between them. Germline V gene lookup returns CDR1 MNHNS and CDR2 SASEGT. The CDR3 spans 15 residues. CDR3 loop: CASNSGTHPGNTIYF. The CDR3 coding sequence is TGTGCCAGTAATTCCGGGACTCACCCTGGAAACACCATATATTTT.

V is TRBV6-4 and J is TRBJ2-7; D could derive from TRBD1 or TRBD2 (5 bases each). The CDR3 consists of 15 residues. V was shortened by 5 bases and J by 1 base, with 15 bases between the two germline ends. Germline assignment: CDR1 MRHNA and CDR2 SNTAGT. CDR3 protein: CASSYQRGRSYEQYF. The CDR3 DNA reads TGTGCCAGCAGTTACCAGAGGGGACGTTCCTACGAGCAGTACTTC.

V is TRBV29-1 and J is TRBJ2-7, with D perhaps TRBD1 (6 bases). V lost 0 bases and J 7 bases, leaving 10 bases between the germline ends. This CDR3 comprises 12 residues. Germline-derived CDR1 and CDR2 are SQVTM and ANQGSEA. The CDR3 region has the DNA TGCAGCGTTGAAGAGGGACACCCTGAGCAGTACTTC. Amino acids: CSVEEGHPEQYF.

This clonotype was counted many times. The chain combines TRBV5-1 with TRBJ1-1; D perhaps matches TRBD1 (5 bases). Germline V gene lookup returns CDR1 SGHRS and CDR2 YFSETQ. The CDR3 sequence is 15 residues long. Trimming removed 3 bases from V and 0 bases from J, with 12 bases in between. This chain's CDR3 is CASSSLDSMNTEAFF. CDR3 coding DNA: TGCGCCAGCAGCTCCCTAGACAGCATGAACACTGAAGCTTTCTTT.

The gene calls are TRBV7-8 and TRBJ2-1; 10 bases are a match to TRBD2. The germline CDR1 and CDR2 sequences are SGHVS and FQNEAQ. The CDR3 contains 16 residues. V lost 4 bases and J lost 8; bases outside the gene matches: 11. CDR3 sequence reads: CASSSHLSGGADEQFF. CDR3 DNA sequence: TGTGCCAGCAGCTCCCATCTAAGCGGGGGGGCCGATGAGCAGTTCTTC.

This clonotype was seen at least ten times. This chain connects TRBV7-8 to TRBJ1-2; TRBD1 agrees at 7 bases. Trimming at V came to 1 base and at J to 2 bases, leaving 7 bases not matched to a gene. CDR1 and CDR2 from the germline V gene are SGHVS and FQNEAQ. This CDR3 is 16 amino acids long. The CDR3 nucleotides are TGTGCCAGCAGCTTAGTTATGGCAGGGGGAAACTATGGCTACACCTTC. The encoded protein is CASSLVMAGGNYGYTF. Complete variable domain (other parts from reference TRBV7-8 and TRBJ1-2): GAGVSQSPRYKVAKRGQDVALRCDPISGHVSLFWYQQALGQGPEFLTYFQNEAQLDKSGLPSDRFFAERPEGSVSTLKIQRTQQEDSAVYLCASSLVMAGGNYGYTFGSGTRLTVV.

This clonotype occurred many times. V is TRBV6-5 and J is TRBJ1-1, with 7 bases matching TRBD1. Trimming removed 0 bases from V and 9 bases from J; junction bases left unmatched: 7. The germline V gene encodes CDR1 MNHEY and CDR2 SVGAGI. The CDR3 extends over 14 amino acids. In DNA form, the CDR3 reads TGTGCCAGCAGTTACTCAGGGGGCGCGCGTCAAGCTTTCTTT. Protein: CASSYSGGARQAFF.

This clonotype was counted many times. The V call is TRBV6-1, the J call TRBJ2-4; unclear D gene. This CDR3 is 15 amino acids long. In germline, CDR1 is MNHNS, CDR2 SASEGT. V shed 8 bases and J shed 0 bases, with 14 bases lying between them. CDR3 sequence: CASGSGALAKNIQYF. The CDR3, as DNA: TGTGCCAGCGGGTCAGGAGCACTAGCCAAAAACATTCAGTACTTC.

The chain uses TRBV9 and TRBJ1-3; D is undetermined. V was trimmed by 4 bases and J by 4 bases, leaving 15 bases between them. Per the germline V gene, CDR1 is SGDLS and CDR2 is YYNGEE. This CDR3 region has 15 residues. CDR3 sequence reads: CASSLGGAVGNTIYF. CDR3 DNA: TGTGCCAGCAGCTTGGGCGGTGCGGTGGGAAACACCATATATTTT.

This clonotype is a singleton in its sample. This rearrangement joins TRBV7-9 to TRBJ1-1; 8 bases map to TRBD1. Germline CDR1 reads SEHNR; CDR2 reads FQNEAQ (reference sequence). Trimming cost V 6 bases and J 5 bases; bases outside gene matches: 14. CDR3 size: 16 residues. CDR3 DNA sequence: TGTGCCAGCAGACCCGGGACAGGCGGGCTAGGAACTGAAGCTTTCTTT. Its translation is CASRPGTGGLGTEAFF.

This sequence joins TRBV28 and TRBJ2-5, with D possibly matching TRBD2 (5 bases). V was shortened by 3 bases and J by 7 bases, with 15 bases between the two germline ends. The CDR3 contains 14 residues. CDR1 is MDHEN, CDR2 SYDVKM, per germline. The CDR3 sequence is CASSFGLADGTQYF. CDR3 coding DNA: TGTGCCAGCAGTTTTGGGCTAGCTGACGGGACCCAGTACTTC.

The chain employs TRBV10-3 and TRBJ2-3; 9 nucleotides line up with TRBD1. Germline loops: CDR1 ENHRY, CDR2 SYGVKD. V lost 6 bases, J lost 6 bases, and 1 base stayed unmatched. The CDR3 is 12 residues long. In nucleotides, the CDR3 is TGTGCCATCAGCGGGACAGGGGATACGCAGTATTTT. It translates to CAISGTGDTQYF.

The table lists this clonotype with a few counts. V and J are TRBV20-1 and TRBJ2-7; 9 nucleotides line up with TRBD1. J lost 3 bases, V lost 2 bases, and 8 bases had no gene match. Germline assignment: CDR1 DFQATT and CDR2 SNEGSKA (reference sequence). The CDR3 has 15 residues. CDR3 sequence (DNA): TGCAGTGCTAGAAACCCGGGACAGGGCGGCTACGAGCAGTACTTC. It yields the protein CSARNPGQGGYEQYF.

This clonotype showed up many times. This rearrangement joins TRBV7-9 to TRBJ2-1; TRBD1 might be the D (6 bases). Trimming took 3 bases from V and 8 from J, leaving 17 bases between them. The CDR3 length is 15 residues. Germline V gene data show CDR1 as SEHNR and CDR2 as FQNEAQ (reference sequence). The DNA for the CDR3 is TGTGCCAGCAGCTTTCTGTCAGGGGACCAGCATGAGCAGTTCTTC. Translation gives CASSFLSGDQHEQFF.

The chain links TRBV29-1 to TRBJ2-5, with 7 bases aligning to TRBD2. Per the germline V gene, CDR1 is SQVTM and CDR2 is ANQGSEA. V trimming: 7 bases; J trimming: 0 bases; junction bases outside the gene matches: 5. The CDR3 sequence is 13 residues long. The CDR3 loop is CSAVGGYQETQYF. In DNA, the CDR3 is TGCAGCGCAGTGGGGGGGTACCAAGAGACCCAGTACTTC.

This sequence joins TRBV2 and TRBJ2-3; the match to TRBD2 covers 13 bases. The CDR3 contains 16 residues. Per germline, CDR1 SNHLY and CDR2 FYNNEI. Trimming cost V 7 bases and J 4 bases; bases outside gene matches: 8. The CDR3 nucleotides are TGTGCCAGCACCCTTGGGACTAGCGGGGCTTCAGATACGCAGTATTTT. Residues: CASTLGTSGASDTQYF.

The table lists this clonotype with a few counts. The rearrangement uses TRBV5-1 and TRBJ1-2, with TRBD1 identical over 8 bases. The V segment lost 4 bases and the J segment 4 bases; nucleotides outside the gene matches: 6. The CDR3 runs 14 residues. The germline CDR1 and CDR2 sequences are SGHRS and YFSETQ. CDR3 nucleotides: TGCGCCAGCAGCCAGTACGGGACAGGCTATGGCTACACCTTC. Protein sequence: CASSQYGTGYGYTF.